Listed here are 32 T cell receptor beta chains from one sample, sequenced in a study of blood T cell repertoires in COVID-19. TCRdb keeps only in-frame clones here, not all; method: immunoSEQ multiplex PCR. The repertoire holds roughly 230,000 clones, with about 87% as singletons. The specimen sequenced was peripheral blood. Receptor source: a man between 65 and 85 years old with acute or convalescent COVID-19.

This clone was seen only once. This chain links TRBV28 with TRBJ1-5; 8 bases fit TRBD1. The CDR3 consists of 14 residues. The junction had 3 bases not matched to a gene; V was cut back by 4 bases and J by 4 bases. CDR1 and CDR2 (germline): MDHEN, SYDVKM. Written as DNA, the CDR3 is TGTGCCAGCAGTTGGGGGACAGGAAATCAGCCCCAGCATTTT. Its translation is CASSWGTGNQPQHF. The variable domain in full, completed from reference TRBV28 and TRBJ1-5, reads DVKVTQSSRYLVKRTGEKVFLECVQDMDHENMFWYRQDPGLGLRLIYFSYDVKMKEKGDIPEGYSVSREKKERFSLILESASTNQTSMYLCASSWGTGNQPQHFGDGTRLSIL.

The chain uses TRBV10-3 and TRBJ2-5, with D perhaps TRBD2 (6 bases). CDR3 size: 14 residues. Per germline, CDR1 ENHRY and CDR2 SYGVKD. Trimming stripped 5 bases from V and 2 bases from J, with 12 bases between. The CDR3: CAISWGLQQETQYF. CDR3 nucleotide sequence: TGTGCCATCAGTTGGGGACTGCAACAAGAGACCCAGTACTTC.

This clone was seen a handful of times. The chain combines TRBV5-8 with TRBJ2-5; tentative D call: TRBD1 (5 bases). The germline gives CDR1 SGHTS, CDR2 YDEGEE. This CDR3 region has 13 residues. Trimming took 0 bases from V and 4 from J, leaving 7 bases between them. CDR3 protein: CASSLETAETQYF. In DNA, the CDR3 is TGTGCCAGCAGCTTGGAGACAGCAGAGACCCAGTACTTC.

DNA for the CDR3: TGTGCCAGCAGCGCAGGTCTCACAGGCCCGAGGAGCACTGAAGCTTTCTTT. Protein sequence: CASSAGLTGPRSTEAFF. The chain joins TRBV7-9 to TRBJ1-1, with a weak D call TRBD1 (5 bases). V was clipped by 5 bases and J by 4 bases, with 23 bases between them. This CDR3 region has 17 residues. From germline, CDR1 is SEHNR and CDR2 FQNEAQ (reference sequence).

V is TRBV7-9 and J is TRBJ2-1, with D possibly matching TRBD1 (5 bases). Germline CDR1 SEHNR, CDR2 FQNEAQ (reference sequence). CDR3 length: 13 residues. The V end lost 5 bases, the J end lost 9 bases, and 14 bases lay between the germline ends. The CDR3 is CASSADSTAEQFF. The CDR3 DNA reads as TGTGCCAGCAGCGCAGACAGTACTGCTGAGCAGTTCTTC.

The rearrangement uses TRBV6-2 or TRBV6-3 and TRBJ2-7; tentative D call: TRBD2 (5 bases). The V end lost 6 bases, the J end lost 4 bases, and 28 bases lay between the germline ends. The germline gives CDR1 MNHEY, CDR2 SVGEGT. The CDR3 has 18 amino acids. The CDR3 spells CASSPGSGMGGVGYEQYF. CDR3 DNA sequence: TGTGCCAGCAGCCCTGGCTCGGGGATGGGCGGCGTCGGGTACGAGCAGTACTTC.

J is TRBJ1-1 and V is TRBV20-1; 9 bases match TRBD1. The V segment lost 3 bases and the J segment 4 bases; nucleotides outside the gene matches: 12. CDR3 size: 16 residues. In germline, CDR1 is DFQATT, CDR2 SNEGSKA (reference sequence). The CDR3 loop is CSASSGTGYLRTEAFF. In nucleotides, the CDR3 is TGCAGTGCTAGTTCCGGGACAGGGTACCTACGCACTGAAGCTTTCTTT.

The chain combines TRBV18 with TRBJ2-7; D not certain. Trimming took 2 bases from V and 0 from J, leaving 8 bases between them. CDR1 and CDR2 from the germline V gene are KGHSH and LQKENI. The CDR3 contains 14 residues. CDR3 nucleotides: TGTGCCAGCTCACCAGTTGGCAACTCCTACGAGCAGTACTTC. Translation gives CASSPVGNSYEQYF.

V and J are TRBV19 and TRBJ1-2; 10 positions match TRBD1. The CDR3 contains 13 residues. Germline-derived CDR1 and CDR2 are LNHDA and SQIVND (reference sequence). V dropped 4 bases and J dropped 7; count of bases not matched to a gene: 3. This chain's CDR3 is CASSRDRGGGYTF. CDR3 in DNA: TGTGCCAGTAGTAGGGACAGGGGCGGTGGCTACACCTTC.

The chain employs TRBV19 and TRBJ2-5; D gene ambiguous. Germline V lookup: CDR1 LNHDA, CDR2 SQIVND (reference sequence). V lost 6 bases and J lost 5, with 19 bases in between. The length of the CDR3 is 15 residues. For the CDR3, the DNA is TGTGCCAGTAGCCCCGCCCGGGTAGGTGGTGAGACCCAGTACTTC. Its protein product is CASSPARVGGETQYF.

The CDR3 bases are TGTGCCATCAGTGAGTCCCCCCTGCCCGGCGAGCAGTACTTC. This encodes CAISESPLPGEQYF. The V gene is TRBV10-3, the J gene TRBJ2-7; D is ambiguous. V was cut by 0 bases and J by 6 bases, with 12 bases left in between. Germline V gene sequence: CDR1 ENHRY, CDR2 SYGVKD. The CDR3 loop spans 14 amino acids.

The chain combines TRBV7-2 with TRBJ1-5; D is ambiguous. Trimming took off 5 bases at V and 0 bases at J, with 8 bases between the two ends. The germline V gene has CDR1 SGHTA and CDR2 FQGNSA. The CDR3 runs to 14 residues. This CDR3 reads CASSPHGSNQPQHF. As DNA, the CDR3 is TGTGCCAGCAGCCCGCACGGTAGCAATCAGCCCCAGCATTTT.

This clone was picked up a small number of times. The V gene is TRBV2, the J gene TRBJ2-1; 13 nucleotides match TRBD2. This CDR3 is built from 15 residues. The trim removed 9 bases at V and 0 bases at J, leaving 2 bases unmatched. Germline CDR1 and CDR2: SNHLY and FYNNEI. CDR3 amino acids: CASGTSGVSYNEQFF. The CDR3 nucleotides are TGTGCCAGTGGGACTAGCGGGGTCTCCTACAATGAGCAGTTCTTC. The full variable domain, in which reference TRBV2 and TRBJ2-1 provide the parts outside the CDR3, is EPEVTQTPSHQVTQMGQEVILRCVPISNHLYFYWYRQILGQKVEFLVSFYNNEISEKSEIFDDQFSVERPDGSNFTLKIRSTKLEDSAMYFCASGTSGVSYNEQFFGPGTRLTVL.

V and J are TRBV5-4 and TRBJ2-1; 14 bases are a match to TRBD2. Trimming at V came to 4 bases and at J to 6 bases, leaving 3 bases not matched to a gene. The CDR3 covers 15 residues. Per germline, CDR1 SGHNT and CDR2 YYREEE (reference sequence). The CDR3, as DNA: TGTGCCAGCAGCCCCGGGACTAGCGGGAGCAATGAGCAGTTCTTC. Protein product: CASSPGTSGSNEQFF.

The chain joins TRBV5-1 to TRBJ1-1; 9 bases are a match to TRBD1. V lost 4 bases and J lost 4; bases outside the gene matches: 8. This CDR3 is built from 15 residues. Germline V CDR1 and CDR2: SGHRS, YFSETQ. The CDR3 loop is CASSPGTGKVTEAFF. The CDR3 bases are TGCGCCAGCAGCCCTGGGACAGGGAAGGTCACTGAAGCTTTCTTT.

This clone was seen only a few times. This sequence joins TRBV29-1 and TRBJ1-3, with D tentatively TRBD1 (5 bases). Germline lookup yields CDR1 SQVTM and CDR2 ANQGSEA. This CDR3 has 14 residues. Between the trimmed V and J ends, which lost 7 bases and 4 bases, there was a span of 17 bases. CDR3 loop: CSASPAGPGNTIYF. DNA for the CDR3: TGCAGCGCCTCACCCGCGGGGCCCGGAAACACCATATATTTT.

The DNA for the CDR3 is TGTGCCAGCAGTCCACGGGGGATGGGGTTTGGAGAAGAAAAACTGTTTTTT. It translates to CASSPRGMGFGEEKLFF. J is TRBJ1-4 and V is TRBV28; D perhaps matches TRBD1 (5 bases). This CDR3 has 17 residues. V shed 5 bases and J shed 8 bases, with 24 bases lying between them. CDR1 is MDHEN and CDR2 is SYDVKM in the germline V gene.

The chain links TRBV28 to TRBJ2-5; TRBD2 matches 10 bases. The junction had 11 bases not matched to a gene; V was cut back by 9 bases and J by 7 bases. The CDR3 loop spans 14 amino acids. Germline V lookup: CDR1 MDHEN, CDR2 SYDVKM. CDR3: CASFTSGIEPTQYF. CDR3 coding DNA: TGTGCCAGTTTTACTAGCGGGATTGAACCGACCCAGTACTTC.

The rearrangement joins TRBV11-3 to TRBJ2-3; D might be TRBD1 (6 bases). V lost 5 bases and J lost 3, with 9 bases in between. Looked up from germline, CDR1 is SGHNT and CDR2 is YENEEA. This CDR3 has 13 residues. CDR3 sequence reads: CASSRTGTDTQYF. DNA for the CDR3: TGTGCCAGCAGCCGTACAGGGACAGATACGCAGTATTTT.

This chain connects TRBV18 to TRBJ1-1; D gene unclear. Germline lookup yields CDR1 KGHSH and CDR2 LQKENI. V lost 2 bases and J 4 bases, leaving 11 bases between the germline ends. The CDR3 covers 14 residues. The CDR3 reads CASSPVSGFTEAFF. CDR3 DNA sequence: TGTGCCAGCTCACCAGTTTCCGGGTTCACTGAAGCTTTCTTT.

V gene TRBV3-1 (or the pseudogene TRBV3-2) combines with J gene TRBJ2-1; TRBD2 is a possible D gene (5 bases). The CDR3 is made up of 14 amino acids. Germline assignment: CDR1 LGHDT and CDR2 YNNKEL (reference sequence). V was shortened by 4 bases and J by 7 bases, with 14 bases between the two germline ends. The CDR3 protein is CASSPRGPRNEQFF. DNA of the CDR3: TGTGCCAGCAGCCCCCGAGGGCCTAGGAATGAGCAGTTCTTC.

This clone was observed a single time. In DNA, the CDR3 is TGTGCCAGCAGCCGAGGGGGCGGTCAGCCCCAGCATTTT. It yields the protein CASSRGGGQPQHF. V usage is TRBV12-3 or TRBV12-4 and J usage is TRBJ1-5, with 7 bases fitting TRBD1. This CDR3 has 13 amino acids. Unmatched junction bases numbered 5, after V lost 6 bases and J lost 6 bases.

This chain links TRBV18 with TRBJ2-5; D gene ambiguous. The ends were cut back, 2 bases at V and 5 bases at J, with 9 bases in the middle. This CDR3 is built from 13 residues. Germline-derived CDR1 and CDR2 are KGHSH and LQKENI. The CDR3 region has the DNA TGTGCCAGCTCACCATCAAACGGGGAGACCCAGTACTTC. This translates into CASSPSNGETQYF.

The chain couples TRBV12-5 to TRBJ2-2; possibly TRBD1 for D (5 bases). V was cut by 9 bases and J by 4 bases, with 15 bases left in between. Germline assignment: CDR1 LGHNT and CDR2 FRNRAP. The CDR3 has 14 residues. The CDR3 nucleotides read TGTGCTAGCTCTCTGCAGGGTACCACCGGGGAGCTGTTTTTT. Translation: CASSLQGTTGELFF. The full variable domain, rest sourced from reference TRBV12-5 and TRBJ2-2, is DARVTQTPRHKVTEMGQEVTMRCQPILGHNTVFWYRQTMMQGLELLAYFRNRAPLDDSGMPKDRFSAEMPDATLATLKIQPSEPRDSAVYFCASSLQGTTGELFFGEGSRLTVL.

The chain couples TRBV14 to TRBJ2-5; 9 bases are shared with TRBD2. The CDR3 extends over 15 amino acids. The V gene's germline CDR1 is SGHDN and CDR2 FVKESK. J was trimmed by 1 base and V by 4 bases; bases with no gene match: 4. This CDR3 is CASSRSGLAQETQYF. The CDR3 bases are TGTGCCAGCAGCCGCTCGGGACTAGCCCAAGAGACCCAGTACTTC.

The chain employs TRBV25-1 and TRBJ2-5, with no clear D. The CDR3 totals 12 residues. The V end lost 0 bases, the J end lost 5 bases, and 4 bases lay between the germline ends. Per germline, CDR1 MGHDK and CDR2 SYGVNS. The CDR3 sequence: CASSEYGETQYF. CDR3 nucleotide sequence: TGTGCCAGCAGTGAATACGGGGAGACCCAGTACTTC.

The chain carries TRBV19 and TRBJ1-4; D is possibly TRBD1 (5 bases). This CDR3 is built from 17 residues. Between the trimmed V and J ends, which lost 5 bases and 8 bases, there was a span of 24 bases. The germline gives CDR1 LNHDA, CDR2 SQIVND (reference sequence). The CDR3 sequence: CASSLDRLGAGPEKLFF. The CDR3 coding sequence is TGTGCCAGTAGTTTGGACCGCCTAGGGGCAGGACCCGAAAAACTGTTTTTT.

The chain recombines TRBV7-8 with TRBJ2-3, with D possibly being TRBD2 (6 bases). Deletions cut 0 bases from V and 1 base from J, with 11 bases between. This CDR3 comprises 16 residues. CDR1 is SGHVS and CDR2 is FQNEAQ in the germline V gene. CDR3 sequence: CASSLAGVAGTDTQYF. CDR3 sequence (DNA): TGTGCCAGCAGCTTAGCCGGGGTAGCGGGCACAGATACGCAGTATTTT.

V and J are TRBV27 and TRBJ1-4, with 7 bases that match TRBD1. In germline, CDR1 is MNHEY, CDR2 SMNVEV (reference sequence). The ends lost 2 bases at V and 8 bases at J; junction bases unmatched: 2. This CDR3 comprises 13 residues. For the CDR3, the DNA is TGTGCCAGCAGTTTAAGGGGGCGGGAAAAACTGTTTTTT. Its translation: CASSLRGREKLFF.

CDR3 residues: CASSLPAGSSTDTQYF. In DNA form, the CDR3 reads TGTGCCAGCAGCTTACCCGCGGGGAGTTCTACAGATACGCAGTATTTT. The V and J genes are TRBV7-3 and TRBJ2-3; D is perhaps TRBD2 (6 bases). With 2 bases removed from V and 3 bases from J, the gap between germline ends came to 15 bases. This CDR3 has 16 residues. Germline V lookup: CDR1 SGHTA, CDR2 FQGTGA.

The V and J genes are TRBV29-1 and TRBJ2-7; maybe TRBD1 (6 bases). The CDR3 spans 12 residues. Looked up from germline, CDR1 is SQVTM and CDR2 is ANQGSEA. With 6 bases removed from V and 3 bases from J, the gap between germline ends came to 12 bases. CDR3 region: CSVGTLNYEQYF. Here the CDR3 DNA reads TGCAGCGTGGGGACATTGAACTACGAGCAGTACTTC.

CDR3 residues: CASSSGLAKNIQYF. The CDR3 DNA is TGTGCCAGCAGCTCGGGACTAGCCAAAAACATTCAGTACTTC. The rearrangement links TRBV7-2 to TRBJ2-4; perhaps TRBD2 as D (6 bases). The V gene lost 4 bases and the J gene lost 0 bases, with 7 bases spanning the gap. The CDR3 spans 14 residues. Germline V gene sequence: CDR1 SGHTA, CDR2 FQGNSA.